Listed below are T cell receptor beta chains from one sample, sequenced in a study of human T cells and chemical hapten exposure. TCRdb itself ran the RACE reads through MiXCR, one entry per CDR3 protein. The sample includes approximately 82,000 distinct CDR3 sequences, approximately 12% seen only once; the top ten take approximately 3.7%. Source: whole blood, taken in connection with sensitization to the hapten diphenylcyclopropenone (DPC). These receptors all stem from a woman in her sixties with alopecia areata. Some clones in this sample may be carry-over from other donors' samples. The CDR3 runs from the conserved cysteine through the conserved F or W. The D gene is left open where the match is weak. Clone sizes are given selectively: once, few, many, or a class where the clone is expanded.

clone_size,d_call,v_call,j_call,cdr3_nt,cdr3_aa
.,TRBD2,TRBV5-1,TRBJ2-3,TGCGCCAGCAGCTTGATGACTAGCGGGGGAACAGGGGATACGCAGTATTTT,CASSLMTSGGTGDTQYF
few,.,TRBV29-1,TRBJ2-7,TGCAGCGTTGACGTCCAGGGCGGCACGAGCTCCTACGAGCAGTACTTC,CSVDVQGGTSSYEQYF
.,.,TRBV5-1,TRBJ1-1,TGCGCCAGCAGCTTGCTGTTGAACACTGAAGCTTTCTTT,CASSLLLNTEAFF
.,.,TRBV11-3,TRBJ1-1,TGTGCCAGCAGCTACGGACCGCGCACTGAAGCTTTCTTT,CASSYGPRTEAFF
.,.,TRBV7-3,TRBJ1-3,TGTGCCAGCAGCGAAGGCTCTGGAAACACCATATATTTT,CASSEGSGNTIYF
.,.,TRBV20-1,TRBJ1-1,TGCAGTGCCCAAAAATCACCCGGGAACACTGAAGCTTTCTTT,CSAQKSPGNTEAFF
many,.,TRBV10-3,TRBJ2-3,TGTGCCATCAGTGCGTTGAGTAATGCGGGCACAGATACGCAGTATTTT,CAISALSNAGTDTQYF
.,.,TRBV29-1,TRBJ1-1,TGCAGCGTCGAACAGGGAGACGAAGCTTTCTTT,CSVEQGDEAFF
many,.,TRBV28,TRBJ2-3,TGTGCCAGCAGTTTCGCCACCTCGGAGTATTTT,CASSFATSEYF
.,.,TRBV29-1,TRBJ2-3,TGCAGCGTTTTGACAGATACGCAGTATTTT,CSVLTDTQYF
many,.,TRBV18,TRBJ1-1,TGTGCCAGCAGCCCCCCTGGGAACACTGAAGCTTTCTTT,CASSPPGNTEAFF
.,.,TRBV28,TRBJ1-1,TGTGCCAGCAGTTTATTAATAGCTAAAGCTTTCTTT,CASSLLIAKAFF
.,TRBD1,TRBV2,TRBJ2-3,TGTGCCAGCAGGGTAGACAGGGCGGCAGATACGCAGTATTTT,CASRVDRAADTQYF
many,TRBD2,TRBV11-2,TRBJ2-7,TGTGCCAGCAGCCCGGGACTAGTGCCCCCTCAATTCTCCTACGAGCAGTACTTC,CASSPGLVPPQFSYEQYF
.,TRBD1,TRBV25-1,TRBJ1-2,TGTGCCAGCAGTACCGAACAGGGGGCGGACTATGGCTACACCTTC,CASSTEQGADYGYTF
many,.,TRBV7-2,TRBJ1-6,TGTGCCAGCAGTCTTTTGGTCAGGGGTTTTCCCGCGCAAAATTCACCCCTCCACTTT,CASSLLVRGFPAQNSPLHF
.,.,TRBV2,TRBJ1-2,TGTGCCAGCAGTGTTCACGGAGACGGCTATGGCTACACCTTC,CASSVHGDGYGYTF
many,.,TRBV29-1,TRBJ1-2,TGCAGCGTTGGAGAACCCGGAGGCTATGGCTACACCTTC,CSVGEPGGYGYTF
few,.,TRBV19,TRBJ1-6,TGTGCCAGTAGTCATTTATCCGCCGGGAGCCCCTATAATTCACCCCTCCACTTT,CASSHLSAGSPYNSPLHF
few,TRBD1,TRBV5-5,TRBJ1-1,TGTGCCAGCAGCTTGGAGGGACAGGGGTACACTGAAGCTTTCTTT,CASSLEGQGYTEAFF
few,.,TRBV20-1,TRBJ1-2,TGCAGTGCTATAAGGGAAGGGGGCTATGGCTACACCTTC,CSAIREGGYGYTF
many,.,TRBV11-2,TRBJ2-2,TGTGCCAGCAGCGGACAGAACACCGGGGAGCTGTTTTTT,CASSGQNTGELFF
few,.,TRBV6-5,TRBJ2-7,TGTGCCAGCAGTTACACCCGAGCACGGGGCGGCGAGCAGTACTTC,CASSYTRARGGEQYF
few,TRBD1,TRBV12-3/TRBV12-4,TRBJ1-2,TGTGCCAGCAGTTTAAACAGGGGAGACTACACCTTC,CASSLNRGDYTF
many,.,TRBV14,TRBJ1-6,TGTGCCAGCAGCCAAGCTCGGTACAGCTTCTATAATTCACCCCTCCACTTT,CASSQARYSFYNSPLHF
.,TRBD2,TRBV6-2/TRBV6-3,TRBJ2-2,TGTGCCAGCAGTTATATCACGGGACTAGCGGGAGGGAACACCGGGGAGCTGTTTTTT,CASSYITGLAGGNTGELFF
.,.,TRBV6-5,TRBJ2-7,TGTGCCAGCAGTTACTCGGTACCGGGGAGGTCGGGCGAGCAGTACTTC,CASSYSVPGRSGEQYF
.,.,TRBV2,TRBJ2-3,TGTGCCAGCAGTGGGACGAGTAGCACAGATACGCAGTATTTT,CASSGTSSTDTQYF
many,TRBD2,TRBV4-1,TRBJ2-5,TGCGCCAGCAGCCAGGGACTAGCGGGGGGCGAGACCCAGTACTTC,CASSQGLAGGETQYF
few,TRBD2,TRBV7-9,TRBJ2-1,TGTGCCAGCAGCATACTAGCGGGGGGCCCGAATGAGCAGTTCTTC,CASSILAGGPNEQFF
.,.,TRBV23-1,TRBJ2-7,TGCGCCAGCAGTCAATCAATCCGGGGTCTGGACGGTAGGGGCGAGCAGTACTTC,CASSQSIRGLDGRGEQYF
.,TRBD1,TRBV27,TRBJ1-5,TGTGCCAGCAGTATGCAGGGGGGCAATCAGCCCCAGCATTTT,CASSMQGGNQPQHF
many,.,TRBV12-3/TRBV12-4,TRBJ1-1,TGTGCCAGCAGCCGACCCCGGGGTGAAGCTTTCTTT,CASSRPRGEAFF